These T cell receptor beta chains were read from a single sample in a study of T cell responses to AZD1222 COVID-19 vaccine. The table came from immunoSEQ multiplex PCR; TCRdb's copy has only in-frame clones and leaves some out. The data show about 110,000 clones, about 85% seen once. The sample in question was peripheral blood, obtained on day 0 of AZD1222 vaccination. The source is an adult in good health. CDR3s leave out the opening cysteine and the closing phenylalanine or tryptophan.

CDR3 protein	CDR3 length	J gene	V gene
ATIPPRPGGTHEQF	14	TRBJ2-1	TRBV28
ASSLPGGGQTGELF	14	TRBJ2-2	TRBV3-1/TRBV3-2
ASSQDPELAGGFDTQY	16	TRBJ2-3	TRBV4-3
ASSSGGAGGPGTQY	14	TRBJ2-3	TRBV11-3
ASSPRHTPDNSPLH	14	TRBJ1-6	TRBV4-2
ASSVRQASASIY	12	TRBJ1-3	TRBV9
ASSDGPQY	8	TRBJ2-5	TRBV28
ASSPHRGGGNSPLH	14	TRBJ1-6	TRBV28
ASSRSGTRNEQF	12	TRBJ2-1	TRBV11-2
ASSVAGRPYEQY	12	TRBJ2-7	TRBV5-4
ASSLVGLEQF	10	TRBJ2-1	TRBV12-3/TRBV12-4
ASSQVEAIEAF	11	TRBJ1-1	TRBV4-1
ASSLPGSSYNEQF	13	TRBJ2-1	TRBV11-3
ASSLRGSNDEKLF	13	TRBJ1-4	TRBV5-1
ASSAGPDPREAF	12	TRBJ1-1	TRBV7-2
ASSLVGRDSYEQY	13	TRBJ2-7	TRBV5-4
ASRRSQTYGYT	11	TRBJ1-2	TRBV2
ASSPYSATGELF	12	TRBJ2-2	TRBV9
ASSRKGALNYGYT	13	TRBJ1-2	TRBV6-2/TRBV6-3
ATSDGGLAGGDTQY	14	TRBJ2-3	TRBV24-1
SASRADGYT	9	TRBJ1-2	TRBV20-1
ASSFGLAGSRQY	12	TRBJ2-7	TRBV7-2
ASSQDGGVSGNTIY	14	TRBJ1-3	TRBV4-3
ASRLDRGKTGELF	13	TRBJ2-2	TRBV2
ASSSGPAGGYT	11	TRBJ1-2	TRBV28
ASSFDPSRANEQF	13	TRBJ2-1	TRBV5-4
ASSFDATTYEQY	12	TRBJ2-7	TRBV11-2
ASNEGTRSGELF	12	TRBJ2-2	TRBV2
ASSQDRRQDEAF	12	TRBJ1-1	TRBV3-1/TRBV3-2
ATQSFTGELF	10	TRBJ2-2	TRBV24-1
AISESWGAGDSPLH	14	TRBJ1-6	TRBV10-3
ASSYSAGYEQY	11	TRBJ2-7	TRBV6-2/TRBV6-3
ASSLRSQYEQY	11	TRBJ2-7	TRBV19
SVEDVVSSGNTIY	13	TRBJ1-3	TRBV29-1
ASSPLGTSNTGELF	14	TRBJ2-2	TRBV18
ASSLGGLRQPQH	12	TRBJ1-5	TRBV7-8
ASSWGTSGGPSAPLNEQF	18	TRBJ2-1	TRBV5-1
ATSREFGQGFTYGYT	15	TRBJ1-2	TRBV15
ASSKGDTQY	9	TRBJ2-3	TRBV7-9
SASSLGGQSGSFGEQY	16	TRBJ2-7	TRBV20-1
ASSLKLGPYEQY	12	TRBJ2-7	TRBV7-2
ASSRTGGKTYEQY	13	TRBJ2-7	TRBV19
AWRQFPGTSANEKLF	15	TRBJ1-4	TRBV30
ASSPGQAPFLYGYT	14	TRBJ1-2	TRBV7-2